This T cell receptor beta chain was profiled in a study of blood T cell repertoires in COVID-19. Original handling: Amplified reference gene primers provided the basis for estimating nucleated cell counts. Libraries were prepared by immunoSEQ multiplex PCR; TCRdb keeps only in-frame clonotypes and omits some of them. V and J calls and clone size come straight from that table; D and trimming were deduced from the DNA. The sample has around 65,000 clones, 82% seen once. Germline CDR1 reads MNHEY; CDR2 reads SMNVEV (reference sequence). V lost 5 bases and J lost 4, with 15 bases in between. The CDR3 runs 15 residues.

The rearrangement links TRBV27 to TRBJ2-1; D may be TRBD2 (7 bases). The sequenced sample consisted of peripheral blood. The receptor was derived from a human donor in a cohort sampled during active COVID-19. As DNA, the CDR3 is TGTGCCAGCAGTCCGATGGGGGGGGCATACAATGAGCAGTTCTTC. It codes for CASSPMGGAYNEQFF.